This T cell receptor (beta chain) originates from a study of T cells in women clearing cervical HPV infection. With respect to this clone: Sequencing ends 3 residues short of the CDR3 end; the germline J gene provides the rest.

Repertoires were generated with immunoSEQ multiplex PCR, while TCRdb's copy carries only in-frame clones and drops some. In all, the sample yields fewer than 50,000 clones. V was trimmed by 10 bases and J by 3 bases, leaving 9 bases between them. Germline CDR1 is LNHDA and CDR2 is SQIVND (reference sequence). The CDR3 length is 12 residues. The rearrangement joins TRBV19 to TRBJ2-2; D unclear. Sequencing was carried out using blood buffy coat. This sequence was found in a woman aged 18 to 75 with a cervical HPV16 infection that either progressed to CIN3+ or cleared (not recorded which). The sequenced CDR3 bases are TGTGCCACAAAACAAGACACCGGGGAG. It specifies CATKQDTGE. The CDR3 reads in full as CATKQDTGELFF. Filled out from reference TRBV19 and TRBJ2-2, the complete variable domain reads DGGITQSPKYLFRKEGQNVTLSCEQNLNHDAMYWYRQDPGQGLRLIYYSQIVNDFQKGDIAEGYSVSREKKESFPLTVTSAQKNPTAFYLCATKQDTGELFFGEGSRLTVL.